This T cell receptor beta chain was documented in a study of T cells in Graves' hyperthyroidism and ophthalmopathy. Whole-study findings and limits: Stable hyperthyroidism was told apart from ophthalmopathy by a model built on 13 V-J features.

Clinicians diagnosed patients from clinical symptoms, serum thyroxine and TRAb, thyroid ultrasound and orbital computed tomography. Researchers amplified the TCR beta CDR3 regions from RNA transcripts. An initial round of RT-PCR targeting the TCR CDR3 relied on the HTBI primer set. TCRdb re-analysed the multiplex PCR reads in MiXCR, keeping a single row per CDR3 protein. This sample carries 490,000 or so distinct CDR3 sequences, 20% to 25% of them seen once, and the ten largest clones take about half. To note about this clonotype: Its antigen is unidentified.

The CDR3 has 15 amino acids. V lost 5 bases and J lost 1, with 14 bases in between. Germline-derived CDR1 and CDR2 are LNHDA and SQIVND (reference sequence). The specimen sequenced was blood. This chain links TRBV19 with TRBJ1-1; tentative D call: TRBD1 (5 bases). The receptor was isolated from a woman between 65 and 79 years old with Graves' ophthalmopathy. The CDR3 reads CASSPGTTGNTEAFF. The DNA of the CDR3 is TGTGCCAGTAGTCCTGGGACCACGGGGAACACTGAAGCTTTCTTT.